These T cell receptor beta chains were read from a single sample in a study of neurological immune-mediated disorders. TCRdb re-called the 5' RACE reads with MiXCR, one entry per CDR3 protein. The sample lists approximately 28,000 distinct CDR3 sequences; roughly 16% were seen once. Sequenced: CD4+ T cells from blood. These TCRs come from a female donor with HTLV-1-associated myelopathy (HAM/TSP). CDR3s include the opening cysteine and the closing phenylalanine or tryptophan. D genes are given only for firm matches. A clone size is listed for some rows: how often the clone was seen (once, few, many), or a class if it is expanded.

j_call: TRBJ2-5
d_call: NA
v_call: TRBV5-1
clone_size: NA
cdr3_aa: CASSLTTGTAQETQYF
cdr3_nt: TGCGCCAGCAGCTTAACCACCGGGACGGCTCAAGAGACCCAGTACTTC

j_call: TRBJ1-1
d_call: TRBD1
v_call: TRBV18
clone_size: many
cdr3_aa: CASSPLTGKTEAFF
cdr3_nt: TGTGCCAGCTCACCGCTGACAGGGAAAACTGAAGCTTTCTTT

j_call: TRBJ2-7
d_call: NA
v_call: TRBV4-3
clone_size: many
cdr3_aa: CASSQEAEGFYEQYF
cdr3_nt: TGCGCCAGCAGCCAAGAAGCAGAAGGGTTCTACGAGCAGTACTTC

j_call: TRBJ1-4
d_call: NA
v_call: TRBV20-1
clone_size: many
cdr3_aa: CSARDPRRRGDEKLFF
cdr3_nt: TGCAGTGCTAGAGATCCCCGGCGGAGGGGGGATGAAAAACTGTTTTTT

j_call: TRBJ2-3
d_call: TRBD1
v_call: TRBV15
clone_size: NA
cdr3_aa: CATSRDWDSIYTQYF
cdr3_nt: TGTGCCACCAGCAGAGATTGGGACAGCATATATACGCAGTATTTT

j_call: TRBJ2-3
d_call: TRBD2
v_call: TRBV5-1
clone_size: many
cdr3_aa: CASSLLAGDDTQYF
cdr3_nt: TGCGCCAGCAGCTTACTAGCGGGGGACGATACGCAGTATTTT

j_call: TRBJ1-4
d_call: NA
v_call: TRBV6-5
clone_size: many
cdr3_aa: CASRRNNEKLFF
cdr3_nt: TGTGCCAGCAGACGGAACAATGAAAAACTGTTTTTT

j_call: TRBJ2-5
d_call: NA
v_call: TRBV6-4
clone_size: many
cdr3_aa: CALEGETQYF
cdr3_nt: TGTGCCCTAGAGGGGGAGACCCAGTACTTC

j_call: TRBJ2-1
d_call: TRBD1
v_call: TRBV10-3
clone_size: many
cdr3_aa: CAINETGTYNEQFF
cdr3_nt: TGTGCCATCAACGAGACAGGGACATACAATGAGCAGTTCTTC

j_call: TRBJ1-6
d_call: NA
v_call: TRBV5-1
clone_size: many
cdr3_aa: CASSWSRAGRNSPLHF
cdr3_nt: TGCGCCAGCAGCTGGAGCCGGGCAGGCCGCAATTCACCCCTCCACTTT

j_call: TRBJ2-5
d_call: TRBD2
v_call: TRBV30
clone_size: many
cdr3_aa: CAWSVKAGGPLETQYF
cdr3_nt: TGTGCCTGGAGTGTAAAAGCGGGAGGGCCATTAGAGACCCAGTACTTC

j_call: TRBJ2-2
d_call: NA
v_call: TRBV28
clone_size: many
cdr3_aa: CASRTQGWDAGELFF
cdr3_nt: TGTGCCAGCAGAACTCAGGGGTGGGACGCCGGGGAGCTGTTTTTT

j_call: TRBJ1-2
d_call: TRBD1
v_call: TRBV20-1
clone_size: many
cdr3_aa: CSARPGQLTVGYTF
cdr3_nt: TGCAGTGCTAGACCGGGACAGCTCACTGTTGGCTACACCTTC

j_call: TRBJ1-1
d_call: TRBD1
v_call: TRBV10-3
clone_size: many
cdr3_aa: CAISDQGALNTEAFF
cdr3_nt: TGTGCCATCAGTGATCAGGGGGCCTTGAACACTGAAGCTTTCTTT

j_call: TRBJ1-6
d_call: TRBD1
v_call: TRBV5-1
clone_size: many
cdr3_aa: CASSSTGGNSPLHF
cdr3_nt: TGCGCCAGCAGCTCGACAGGGGGCAATTCACCCCTCCACTTT

j_call: TRBJ2-3
d_call: NA
v_call: TRBV20-1
clone_size: NA
cdr3_aa: CSANSWRKGTDTQYF
cdr3_nt: TGCAGTGCCAACTCCTGGAGAAAGGGCACAGATACGCAGTATTTT

j_call: TRBJ2-3
d_call: TRBD1
v_call: TRBV5-4
clone_size: many
cdr3_aa: CASSLRKIGTGSTDTQYF
cdr3_nt: TGTGCCAGCAGCTTGCGGAAAATCGGGACAGGGAGCACAGATACGCAGTATTTT

j_call: TRBJ1-5
d_call: NA
v_call: TRBV28
clone_size: many
cdr3_aa: CASITGRGTDQPQHF
cdr3_nt: TGTGCCAGCATCACAGGTCGGGGGACGGATCAGCCCCAGCATTTT

j_call: TRBJ1-1
d_call: TRBD1
v_call: TRBV27
clone_size: NA
cdr3_aa: CASSLSIESLQGAGEAFF
cdr3_nt: TGTGCCAGCAGTTTATCGATTGAAAGCTTACAGGGGGCGGGTGAAGCTTTCTTT

j_call: TRBJ1-1
d_call: TRBD1
v_call: TRBV28
clone_size: many
cdr3_aa: CASSPTLGTGEIEAFF
cdr3_nt: TGTGCCAGCAGTCCGACGCTCGGGACAGGGGAGATTGAAGCTTTCTTT

j_call: TRBJ2-3
d_call: NA
v_call: TRBV28
clone_size: many
cdr3_aa: CASSWEGTDTQYF
cdr3_nt: TGTGCCAGCAGTTGGGAAGGGACAGATACGCAGTATTTT

j_call: TRBJ1-1
d_call: NA
v_call: TRBV4-1
clone_size: many
cdr3_aa: CASSHRLLGDTEAFF
cdr3_nt: TGCGCCAGCAGCCATCGCCTCCTGGGTGACACTGAAGCTTTCTTT

j_call: TRBJ2-5
d_call: NA
v_call: TRBV6-5
clone_size: many
cdr3_aa: CASSYSTSGRETQYF
cdr3_nt: TGTGCCAGCAGTTACTCGACTTCCGGTCGAGAGACCCAGTACTTC

j_call: TRBJ2-3
d_call: NA
v_call: TRBV7-2
clone_size: many
cdr3_aa: CASSLGAGRDTQYF
cdr3_nt: TGTGCCAGCAGCCTGGGGGCGGGGAGGGATACGCAGTATTTT